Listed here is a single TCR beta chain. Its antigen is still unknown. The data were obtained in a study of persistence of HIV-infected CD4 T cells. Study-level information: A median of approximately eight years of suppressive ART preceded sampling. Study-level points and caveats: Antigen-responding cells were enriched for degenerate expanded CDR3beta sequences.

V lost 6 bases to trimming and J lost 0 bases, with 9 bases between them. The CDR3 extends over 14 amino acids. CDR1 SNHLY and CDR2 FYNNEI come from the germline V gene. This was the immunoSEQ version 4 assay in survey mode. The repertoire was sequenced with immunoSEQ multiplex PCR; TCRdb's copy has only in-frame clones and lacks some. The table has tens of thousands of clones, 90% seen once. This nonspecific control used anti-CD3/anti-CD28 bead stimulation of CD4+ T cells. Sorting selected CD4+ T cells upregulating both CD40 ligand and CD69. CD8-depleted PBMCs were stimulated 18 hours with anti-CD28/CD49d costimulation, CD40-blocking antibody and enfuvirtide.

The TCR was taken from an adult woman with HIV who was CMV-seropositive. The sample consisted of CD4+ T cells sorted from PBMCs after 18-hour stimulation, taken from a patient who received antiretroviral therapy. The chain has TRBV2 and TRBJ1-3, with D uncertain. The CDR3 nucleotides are TGTGCCAGCAGCCCCAGGAGCTCTGGAAACACCATATATTTT. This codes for CASSPRSSGNTIYF.